Presented here are 7 T cell receptor beta chains from one specimen sequenced in a study of blood T cells in healthy people across ages (dated by TCRdb to the mid-2010s). Libraries were constructed by 5' RACE. The second PCR ran for roughly 7 to 12 cycles and used a J-beta primer mix along with a sample-barcoded 5' primer. TCRdb took the public reads, trimmed them with fastp at Q25, ran MiXCR for clone calling and kept in-frame beta chains. Rows matching on CDR3 protein sequence are summarized as one entry with the most common DNA and genes. Here the sample has 1,800,000 or so distinct CDR3 sequences; roughly 43% occur a single time. In total, the top ten clones hold roughly 23% of the sample. Material: blood. These receptors all stem from a human donor in good health.

Turning to this clonotype: The germline gene is not matched at one end of the junction; a read error may be the cause. The rearrangement links TRBV5-8 to TRBJ2-3, with D unresolved. The CDR3 consists of 16 residues. The germline gives CDR1 SGHTS, CDR2 YDEGEE. CDR3 nucleotide sequence: TGTGCCAGCAGCTTGGGGGCAGAAGGTTCCACATATACGCAGTATTTT. Protein sequence: CASSLGAEGSTYTQYF. The full variable domain, in which reference TRBV5-8 and TRBJ2-3 provide the parts outside the CDR3, is EAGVTQSPTHLIKTRGQQATLRCSPISGHTSVYWYQQALGLGLQFLLWYDEGEERNRGNFPPRFSGRQFPNYSSELNVNALELEDSALYLCASSLGAEGSTYTQYFGPGTRLTVL.

The gene calls are TRBV7-3 and TRBJ2-1, with TRBD2 matching over 10 bases. The CDR3 sequence is 17 residues long. Germline loops: CDR1 SGHTA, CDR2 FQGTGA. After removal of 2 bases from V and 2 bases from J, the junction contained 6 bases not matched to a gene. The CDR3: CASSLESGTSAYNEQFF. CDR3 DNA: TGTGCCAGCAGCTTAGAGAGCGGGACTAGCGCCTACAATGAGCAGTTCTTC.

This clonotype was seen only a few times. The chain has TRBV12-3 or TRBV12-4 and TRBJ2-3, with 9 bases lining up with TRBD2. The CDR3 length is 18 residues. V trimming: 6 bases; J trimming: 5 bases; junction bases outside the gene matches: 18. The CDR3 DNA reads TGTGCCAGCAGCCAATCCCCCTCCGGTAGCGGGGGTGGAGATACGCAGTATTTT. It encodes CASSQSPSGSGGGDTQYF.

V usage is TRBV19 and J usage is TRBJ1-2; D remains unclear. The CDR3 is 13 amino acids. CDR1 LNHDA and CDR2 SQIVND come from the germline V gene (reference sequence). Trimming left V 6 bases short and J 4 bases short, with 12 bases between. In nucleotides, the CDR3 is TGTGCCAGTAGCAATGGAAGTCTCTATGGCTACACCTTC. Residues: CASSNGSLYGYTF.

The chain couples TRBV29-1 to TRBJ2-7, with no clear D. Germline V gene sequence: CDR1 SQVTM, CDR2 ANQGSEA. The CDR3 has 13 amino acids. The ends were cut back, 6 bases at V and 3 bases at J, with 15 bases in the middle. CDR3 in DNA: TGCAGCGTCTGCTGGAGCCTCGGCTACGAGCAGTACTTC. As protein: CSVCWSLGYEQYF.

This clonotype has only one observation. This chain connects TRBV12-3 or TRBV12-4 to TRBJ1-2; possibly TRBD1 for D (5 bases). The V end lost 5 bases, the J end lost 6 bases, and 16 bases lay between the germline ends. This CDR3 has 14 amino acids. The CDR3 nucleotides are TGTGCCAGCAGTCGCGTTCCAGGGAACCATGGCTACACCTTC. As protein: CASSRVPGNHGYTF.

The gene calls are TRBV28 and TRBJ2-7; TRBD1 matches at 9 bases. Germline values: CDR1 MDHEN, CDR2 SYDVKM. There are 13 residues in the CDR3. With 7 bases clipped from V and 6 bases from J, the junction kept 7 bases outside the gene matches. The CDR3 here is CASTGTGRGEQYF. The CDR3 region has the DNA TGTGCCAGCACGGGGACAGGGAGAGGCGAGCAGTACTTC. The full variable domain, with the rest looked up from reference TRBV28 and TRBJ2-7, is DVKVTQSSRYLVKRTGEKVFLECVQDMDHENMFWYRQDPGLGLRLIYFSYDVKMKEKGDIPEGYSVSREKKERFSLILESASTNQTSMYLCASTGTGRGEQYFGPGTRLTVT.